The 12 T cell receptor beta chains below all came from one sample that was sequenced in a study of T cells in narcolepsy. Clones were read by immunoSEQ multiplex PCR, and TCRdb kept only the in-frame ones, dropping some. The sample consists of roughly 17,000 clones, roughly two thirds of them appearing once. Sequenced material: CD45RA- memory CD8+ T cells from PBMCs. The receptors were gathered from a human donor with narcolepsy.

The V gene is TRBV19, the J gene TRBJ1-5, with D perhaps TRBD1 (5 bases). Germline V gene data show CDR1 as LNHDA and CDR2 as SQIVND (reference sequence). This CDR3 has 12 amino acids. Trimming left V 11 bases short and J 2 bases short, with 10 bases between. The CDR3 protein is CAVRGGNQPQHF. DNA of the CDR3: TGTGCCGTGAGGGGTGGCAATCAGCCCCAGCATTTT.

Judged by abundance, this clone is medium-sized (0.01 to 0.1%). V gene TRBV7-9 combines with J gene TRBJ2-5; D remains unclear. The CDR3 runs 14 residues. Trimming removed 5 bases from V and 0 bases from J, with 10 bases in between. Germline lookup yields CDR1 SEHNR and CDR2 FQNEAQ (reference sequence). CDR3 bases: TGTGCCAGCAGCCCGCCAGCGTACCAAGAGACCCAGTACTTC. Translating gives CASSPPAYQETQYF.

By its share, this clone is medium-sized (0.01 to 0.1%). The J gene is TRBJ2-3, the V gene TRBV4-1; D not certain. The length of the CDR3 is 14 residues. V was pared by 3 bases and J by 5 bases, with 12 bases between. From germline, CDR1 is MGHRA and CDR2 YSYEKL. This CDR3 is CASSQDAVRDTQYF. CDR3 nucleotides: TGCGCCAGCAGCCAGGACGCGGTGAGAGATACGCAGTATTTT.

This chain joins TRBV25-1 and TRBJ1-6, with 8 bases that match TRBD1. Trimming at V came to 6 bases and at J to 4 bases, leaving 2 bases not matched to a gene. CDR1 is MGHDK, CDR2 SYGVNS, per germline. The CDR3 covers 14 residues. The CDR3 DNA is TGTGCCAGCAGCTGGACAGGGTATAATTCACCCCTCCACTTT. The encoded protein is CASSWTGYNSPLHF.

The chain couples TRBV4-1 to TRBJ2-1; no reliable D call. The CDR3 sequence is 17 residues long. V was clipped by 5 bases and J by 6 bases, with 23 bases between them. The germline V gene encodes CDR1 MGHRA and CDR2 YSYEKL. CDR3 DNA sequence: TGCGCCAGCAGCTTAGGGTTCCAGCGATCAGTCGGCAATGAGCAGTTCTTC. As protein: CASSLGFQRSVGNEQFF.

This chain uses TRBV5-1 with TRBJ1-1; D might be TRBD1 (5 bases). Germline V gene data show CDR1 as SGHRS and CDR2 as YFSETQ. V was shortened by 4 bases and J by 4 bases, with 20 bases between the two germline ends. The CDR3 length is 16 residues. The CDR3 DNA follows: TGCGCCAGCAGCCCACATAGGCTGGGGGGGACCACTGAAGCTTTCTTT. It translates to CASSPHRLGGTTEAFF. The variable domain in full, completed from reference TRBV5-1 and TRBJ1-1, reads KAGVTQTPRYLIKTRGQQVTLSCSPISGHRSVSWYQQTPGQGLQFLFEYFSETQRNKGNFPGRFSGRQFSNSRSEMNVSTLELGDSALYLCASSPHRLGGTTEAFFGQGTRLTVV.

This chain links TRBV5-6 with TRBJ1-1; 7 bases agree with TRBD1. The CDR3 spans 14 residues. V shed 2 bases, J shed 6 bases, and the junction held 7 bases outside the gene matches. Germline loops: CDR1 SGHDT, CDR2 YYEEEE. The CDR3: CASSFSGGAAEAFF. Written as DNA, the CDR3 is TGTGCCAGCAGCTTCTCAGGGGGGGCAGCTGAAGCTTTCTTT.

V gene TRBV14 combines with J gene TRBJ2-7; no firm D call. Germline CDR1 is SGHDN and CDR2 is FVKESK. Trimming left V 5 bases short and J 1 base short, with 3 bases between. This CDR3 has 11 amino acids. CDR3 loop: CASSNSYEQYF. CDR3 coding DNA: TGTGCCAGCAGCAATTCCTACGAGCAGTACTTC.

This clone ranks as medium-sized. V is TRBV19 and J is TRBJ2-4; D might be TRBD1 (6 bases). This CDR3 spans 12 amino acids. The V and J ends lost 1 base and 11 bases respectively, with 9 bases between them. Per the germline V gene, CDR1 is LNHDA and CDR2 is SQIVND (reference sequence). CDR3 bases: TGTGCCAGTAGTATAGGGGGGCACGTTCAGTACTTC. As protein: CASSIGGHVQYF.

This clone showed up just a few times. The CDR3 is CSVEAPPDTGELFF. CDR3 DNA: TGCAGCGTTGAAGCCCCCCCGGACACCGGGGAGCTGTTTTTT. The chain uses TRBV29-1 and TRBJ2-2, with D unclear. V shed 1 base and J shed 3 bases, with 9 bases lying between them. The CDR3 has 14 amino acids. Germline V gene sequence: CDR1 SQVTM, CDR2 ANQGSEA.

The sample holds a few counts of this clone. The genes are TRBV27 and TRBJ1-3; no firm D call. The V and J ends lost 3 bases and 0 bases respectively, with 6 bases between them. The CDR3 has 14 amino acids. Germline loops: CDR1 MNHEY, CDR2 SMNVEV (reference sequence). The DNA of the CDR3 is TGTGCCAGCAGTTTGGATCGCTCTGGAAACACCATATATTTT. Encoded protein: CASSLDRSGNTIYF.

This chain uses TRBV19 with TRBJ1-2, with TRBD1 matching 7 bases. CDR1 is LNHDA and CDR2 is SQIVND in the germline V gene (reference sequence). The CDR3 extends over 13 amino acids. V lost 5 bases to trimming and J lost 6 bases; unmatched junction nucleotides: 6. The CDR3 DNA reads as TGTGCCAGTAGTGAGAGACAGGGAGATGGCTACACCTTC. Its protein is CASSERQGDGYTF.